The T cell receptor beta chain under discussion was sequenced for a study of cytomegalovirus exposure and HLA in healthy donors. Study-wide background: Out of roughly 170 million T cells, an earlier analysis found more than 95 million unique TCR beta sequences in total.

This clone was found once. The PCR made use of 60 Vbeta and 13 Jbeta primers. Source study methods: An analysis that came later counted 77 million or so unique TCR beta chains, approximately 11 million shared. Profiled with immunoSEQ multiplex PCR; TCRdb holds only in-frame clones, not every one. V, J and clone size are those of that table, while D and trimming were read from the DNA. The table lists roughly 200,000 clones, around 82% of them singletons. The clonotype originates from a man in his sixties in good health and CMV-seronegative. The sample consisted of PBMCs.

CDR3 bases: TGTGCCACCGGACAGGGCGACTACGAGCAGTACTTC. The encoded protein is CATGQGDYEQYF. This chain uses TRBV6-5 with TRBJ2-7, with 8 bases that match TRBD1. The germline gives CDR1 MNHEY, CDR2 SVGAGI. V lost 10 bases to trimming and J lost 3 bases; unmatched junction nucleotides: 5. The CDR3 extends over 12 amino acids.